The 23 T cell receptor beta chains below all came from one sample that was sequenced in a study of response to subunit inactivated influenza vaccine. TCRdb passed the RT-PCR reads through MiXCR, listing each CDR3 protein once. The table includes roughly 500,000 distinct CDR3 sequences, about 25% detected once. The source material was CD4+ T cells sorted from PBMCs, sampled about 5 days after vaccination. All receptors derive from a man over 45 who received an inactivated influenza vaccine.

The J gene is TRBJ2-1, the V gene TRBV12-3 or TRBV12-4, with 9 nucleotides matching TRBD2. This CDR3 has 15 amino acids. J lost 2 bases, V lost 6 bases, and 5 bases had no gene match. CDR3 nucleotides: TGTGCCAGCAGCTCAGCGGGAGGCCCCTACAATGAGCAGTTCTTC. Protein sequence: CASSSAGGPYNEQFF.

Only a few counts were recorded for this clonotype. As DNA, the CDR3 is TGTGCCAGCAGCTTGGCCGCCGGGGGGGCCTTTTTCCAAGAGACCCAGTACTTC. Its translation: CASSLAAGGAFFQETQYF. This chain joins TRBV5-5 and TRBJ2-5, with TRBD2 identical over 8 bases. The CDR3 is 18 residues long. V lost 0 bases to trimming and J lost 1 base; unmatched junction nucleotides: 11. Germline V lookup: CDR1 SGHKS, CDR2 YYEKEE (reference sequence). The full variable domain, rest sourced from reference TRBV5-5 and TRBJ2-5, is DAGVTQSPTHLIKTRGQQVTLRCSPISGHKSVSWYQQVLGQGPQFIFQYYEKEERGRGNFPDRFSARQFPNYSSELNVNALLLGDSALYLCASSLAAGGAFFQETQYFGPGTRLLVL.

In nucleotides, the CDR3 is TGTGCCAGCAGCGGACAGGGGATCAATCAGCCCCAGCATTTT. Translating it yields CASSGQGINQPQHF. V usage is TRBV14 and J usage is TRBJ1-5; 9 bases align to TRBD1. This CDR3 spans 14 amino acids. The ends lost 5 bases at V and 3 bases at J; junction bases unmatched: 2. CDR1 is SGHDN and CDR2 is FVKESK in the germline V gene.

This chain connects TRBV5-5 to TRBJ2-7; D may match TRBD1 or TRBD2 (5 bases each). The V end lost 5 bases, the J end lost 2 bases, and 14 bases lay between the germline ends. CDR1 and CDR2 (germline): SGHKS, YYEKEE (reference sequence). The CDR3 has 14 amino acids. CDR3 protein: CASSALGVPYEQYF. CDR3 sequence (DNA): TGTGCCAGCAGTGCCTTGGGGGTACCCTACGAGCAGTACTTC.

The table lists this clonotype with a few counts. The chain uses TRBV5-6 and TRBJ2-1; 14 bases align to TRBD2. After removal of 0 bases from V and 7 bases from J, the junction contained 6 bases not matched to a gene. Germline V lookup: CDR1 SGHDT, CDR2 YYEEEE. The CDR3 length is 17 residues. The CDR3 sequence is CASSLVSGTSGSNEQFF. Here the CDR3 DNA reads TGTGCCAGCAGCTTGGTGTCCGGGACTAGCGGGAGTAATGAGCAGTTCTTC. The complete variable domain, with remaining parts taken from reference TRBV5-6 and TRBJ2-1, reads DAGVTQSPTHLIKTRGQQVTLRCSPKSGHDTVSWYQQALGQGPQFIFQYYEEEERQRGNFPDRFSGHQFPNYSSELNVNALLLGDSALYLCASSLVSGTSGSNEQFFGPGTRLTVL.

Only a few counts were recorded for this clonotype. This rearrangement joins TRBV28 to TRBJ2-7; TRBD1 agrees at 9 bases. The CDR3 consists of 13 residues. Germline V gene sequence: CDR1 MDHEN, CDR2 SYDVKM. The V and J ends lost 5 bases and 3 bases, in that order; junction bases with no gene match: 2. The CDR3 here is CASSGQGHYEQYF. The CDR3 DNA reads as TGTGCCAGCAGTGGACAGGGGCACTACGAGCAGTACTTC.

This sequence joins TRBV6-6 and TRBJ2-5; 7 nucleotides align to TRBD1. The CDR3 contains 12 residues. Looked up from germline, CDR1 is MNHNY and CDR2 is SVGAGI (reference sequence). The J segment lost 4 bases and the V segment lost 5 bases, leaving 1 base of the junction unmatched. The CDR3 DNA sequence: TGTGCCAGCAGTAACAGGGGAGAGACCCAGTACTTC. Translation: CASSNRGETQYF.

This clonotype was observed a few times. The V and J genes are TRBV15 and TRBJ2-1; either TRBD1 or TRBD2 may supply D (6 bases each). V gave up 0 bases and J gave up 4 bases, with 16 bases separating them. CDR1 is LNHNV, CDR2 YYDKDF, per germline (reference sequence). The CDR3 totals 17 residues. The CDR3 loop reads CATSRDKGGRVYNEQFF. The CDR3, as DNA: TGTGCCACCAGCAGAGATAAGGGGGGCAGGGTTTACAATGAGCAGTTCTTC. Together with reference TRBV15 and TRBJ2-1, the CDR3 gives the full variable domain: DAMVIQNPRYQVTQFGKPVTLSCSQTLNHNVMYWYQQKSSQAPKLLFHYYDKDFNNEADTPDNFQSRRPNTSFCFLDIRSPGLGDTAMYLCATSRDKGGRVYNEQFFGPGTRLTVL.

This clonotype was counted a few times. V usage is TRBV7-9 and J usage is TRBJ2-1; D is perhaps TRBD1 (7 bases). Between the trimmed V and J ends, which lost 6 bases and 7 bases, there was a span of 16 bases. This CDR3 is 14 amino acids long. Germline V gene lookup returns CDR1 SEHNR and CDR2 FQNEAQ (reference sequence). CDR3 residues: CASRTDREANEQFF. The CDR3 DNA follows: TGTGCCAGCAGAACCGACAGGGAGGCGAATGAGCAGTTCTTC.

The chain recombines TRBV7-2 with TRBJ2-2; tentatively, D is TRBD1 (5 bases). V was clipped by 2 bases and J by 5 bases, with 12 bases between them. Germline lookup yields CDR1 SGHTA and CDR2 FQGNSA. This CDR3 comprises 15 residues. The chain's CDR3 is CASSLIWGRTGELFF. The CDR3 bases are TGTGCCAGCAGCTTAATATGGGGCAGGACCGGGGAGCTGTTTTTT.

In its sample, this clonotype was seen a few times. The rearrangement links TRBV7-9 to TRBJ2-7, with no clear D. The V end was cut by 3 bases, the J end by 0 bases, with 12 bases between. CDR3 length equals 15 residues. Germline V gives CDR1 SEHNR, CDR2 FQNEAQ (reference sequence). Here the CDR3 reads CASSFRKNSSYEQYF. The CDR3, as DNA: TGTGCCAGCAGCTTCCGTAAGAACAGCTCCTACGAGCAGTACTTC.

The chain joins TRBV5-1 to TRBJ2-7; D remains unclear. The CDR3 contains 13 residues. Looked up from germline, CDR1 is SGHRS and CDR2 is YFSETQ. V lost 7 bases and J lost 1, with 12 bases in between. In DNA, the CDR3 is TGCGCCAGCTACCCCCCTGATTCCTACGAGCAGTACTTC. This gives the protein CASYPPDSYEQYF.

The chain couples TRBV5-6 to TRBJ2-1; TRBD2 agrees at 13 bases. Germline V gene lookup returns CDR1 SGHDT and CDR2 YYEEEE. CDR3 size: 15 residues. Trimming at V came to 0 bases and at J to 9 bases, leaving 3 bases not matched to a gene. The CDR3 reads CASSLEGLAGAEQFF. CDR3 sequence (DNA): TGTGCCAGCAGCTTGGAAGGACTAGCGGGAGCTGAGCAGTTCTTC.

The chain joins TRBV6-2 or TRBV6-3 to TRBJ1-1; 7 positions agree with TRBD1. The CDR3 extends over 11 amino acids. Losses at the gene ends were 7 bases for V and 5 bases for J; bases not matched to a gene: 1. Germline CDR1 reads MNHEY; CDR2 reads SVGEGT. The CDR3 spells CASNRGTEAFF. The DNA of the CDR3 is TGTGCCAGCAACAGGGGTACTGAAGCTTTCTTT.

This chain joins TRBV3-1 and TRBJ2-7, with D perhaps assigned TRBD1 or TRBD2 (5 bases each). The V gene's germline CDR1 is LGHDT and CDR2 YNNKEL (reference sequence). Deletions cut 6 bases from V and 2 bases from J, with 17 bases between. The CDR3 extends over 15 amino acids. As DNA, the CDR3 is TGTGCCAGCAGAGCCAAGTACGGGACCCCCTACGAGCAGTACTTC. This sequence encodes CASRAKYGTPYEQYF.

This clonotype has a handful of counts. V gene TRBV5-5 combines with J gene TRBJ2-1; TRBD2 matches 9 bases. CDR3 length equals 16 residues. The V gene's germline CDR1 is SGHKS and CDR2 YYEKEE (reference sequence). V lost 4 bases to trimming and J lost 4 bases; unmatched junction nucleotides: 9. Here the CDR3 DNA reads TGTGCCAGCAGCGGGGGGACTAGCCTCTCATACAATGAGCAGTTCTTC. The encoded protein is CASSGGTSLSYNEQFF. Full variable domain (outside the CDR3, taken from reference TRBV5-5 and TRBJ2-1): DAGVTQSPTHLIKTRGQQVTLRCSPISGHKSVSWYQQVLGQGPQFIFQYYEKEERGRGNFPDRFSARQFPNYSSELNVNALLLGDSALYLCASSGGTSLSYNEQFFGPGTRLTVL.

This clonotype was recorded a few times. This chain's CDR3 is CSARAGASGELFF. In DNA, the CDR3 is TGCAGTGCTAGAGCGGGAGCAAGCGGGGAGCTGTTTTTT. The rearrangement links TRBV20-1 to TRBJ2-2; D is perhaps TRBD2 (6 bases). Trimming took off 1 base at V and 7 bases at J, with 10 bases between the two ends. This CDR3 contains 13 residues. Germline-derived CDR1 and CDR2 are DFQATT and SNEGSKA (reference sequence).

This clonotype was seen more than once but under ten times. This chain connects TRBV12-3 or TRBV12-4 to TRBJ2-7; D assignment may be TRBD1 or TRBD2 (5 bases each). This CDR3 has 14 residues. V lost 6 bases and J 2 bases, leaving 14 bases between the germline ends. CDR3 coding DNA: TGTGCCAGCAGACCCGGGACGGTGACCTACGAGCAGTACTTC. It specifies CASRPGTVTYEQYF.

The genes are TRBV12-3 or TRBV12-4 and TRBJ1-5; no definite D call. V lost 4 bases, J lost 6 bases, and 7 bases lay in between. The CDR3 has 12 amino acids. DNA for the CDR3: TGTGCCAGCAGTTCAACACTTCAGCCCCAGCATTTT. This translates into CASSSTLQPQHF.

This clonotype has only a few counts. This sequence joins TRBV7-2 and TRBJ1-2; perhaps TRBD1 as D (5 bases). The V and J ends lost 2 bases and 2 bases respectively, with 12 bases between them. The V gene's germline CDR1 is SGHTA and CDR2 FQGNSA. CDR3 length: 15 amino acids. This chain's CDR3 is CASSLSGRANYGYTF. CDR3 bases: TGTGCCAGCAGCTTATCTGGCAGGGCCAACTATGGCTACACCTTC.

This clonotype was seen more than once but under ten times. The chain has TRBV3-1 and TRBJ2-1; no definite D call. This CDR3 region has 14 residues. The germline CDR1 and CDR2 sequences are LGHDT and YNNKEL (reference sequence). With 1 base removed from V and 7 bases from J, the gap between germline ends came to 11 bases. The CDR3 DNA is TGTGCCAGCAGCCAAGGTGTCTTGATGAATGAGCAGTTCTTC. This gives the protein CASSQGVLMNEQFF.

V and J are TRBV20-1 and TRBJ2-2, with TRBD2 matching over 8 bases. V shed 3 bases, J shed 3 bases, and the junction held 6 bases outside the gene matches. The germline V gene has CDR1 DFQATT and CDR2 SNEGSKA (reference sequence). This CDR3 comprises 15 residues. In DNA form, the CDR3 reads TGCAGTGCTAGTAGACTAGCGCGATACACCGGGGAGCTGTTTTTT. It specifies CSASRLARYTGELFF.

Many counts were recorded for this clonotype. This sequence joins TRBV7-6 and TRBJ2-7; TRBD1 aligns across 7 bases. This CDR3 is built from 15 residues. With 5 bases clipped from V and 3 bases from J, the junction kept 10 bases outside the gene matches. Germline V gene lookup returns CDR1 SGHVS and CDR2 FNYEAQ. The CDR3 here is CASSLETGAIYEQYF. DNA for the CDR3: TGTGCCAGCAGCCTAGAAACAGGGGCGATCTACGAGCAGTACTTC.